This T cell receptor beta chain is from a study of blood T cells in healthy people across ages. Findings and caveats of the study: Calculation of diversity from one million T cells yielded estimates considered to be underestimates. Naive and antigen-experienced cells could not be conclusively compared, given unsorted PBMCs. Long-lived donors carried more naive CD4+ cells and greater diversity than aged donors.

There are many counts of this clonotype. The antigen remains unidentified. For the second PCR, which ran for 7 to 11 cycles, a sample-barcoded 5' primer and a J-beta primer mix were used. Each cDNA molecule was tagged by a template-switch adaptor that had 12 random nucleotides. TCRdb passed the 5' RACE reads through MiXCR, listing each CDR3 protein once. The data show around 850,000 distinct CDR3 sequences, about 37% seen once. Germline CDR1 and CDR2: MNHEY and SMNVEV (reference sequence). This CDR3 is 14 amino acids long. V gave up 4 bases and J gave up 6 bases; unmatched junction bases: 5. This receptor was identified in a man aged 18 to 30 in good health. This chain uses TRBV27 with TRBJ2-1; 8 bases map to TRBD2. Material for sequencing was blood. The CDR3 region has the DNA TGTGCCAGCAGTTCAACCGGGACTAGCAATGAGCAGTTCTTC. It codes for CASSSTGTSNEQFF.